This record looks at one TCR beta chain sequence and its context. Its specificity is unknown. These data belong to a study of cytomegalovirus exposure and HLA in healthy donors. V lost 0 bases to trimming and J lost 6 bases, with 14 bases between them. CDR3 length equals 15 residues. The germline CDR1 and CDR2 sequences are LGHNA and YSLEER. This table comes from immunoSEQ multiplex PCR, and its TCRdb copy is limited to in-frame clones, with some not included. Counted here are about 160,000 clones, about 86% occurring once; the ten biggest clones make up 4.5% to 7%. Whole-study results and caveats: Accounts indicate the classifier identified cytomegalovirus status with strong specificity and sensitivity.

The sample taken for sequencing was PBMCs. This sequence was found in a woman under 40 in good health and CMV-seronegative. The V call is TRBV4-3, the J call TRBJ1-2; TRBD1 might be the D (6 bases). DNA for the CDR3: TGCGCCAGCAGCCAAGACCCCAGGACAGCGGATGGCTACACCTTC. Amino acids: CASSQDPRTADGYTF.